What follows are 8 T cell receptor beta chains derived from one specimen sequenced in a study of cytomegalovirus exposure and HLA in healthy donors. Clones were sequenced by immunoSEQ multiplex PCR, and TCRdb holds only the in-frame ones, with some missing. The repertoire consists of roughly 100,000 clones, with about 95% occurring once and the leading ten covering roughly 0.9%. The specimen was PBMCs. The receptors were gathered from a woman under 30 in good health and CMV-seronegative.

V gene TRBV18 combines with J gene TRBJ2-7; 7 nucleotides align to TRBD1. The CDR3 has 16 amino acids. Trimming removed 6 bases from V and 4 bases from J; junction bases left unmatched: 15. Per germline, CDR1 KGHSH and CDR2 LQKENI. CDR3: CASSPTPGGVIYEQYF. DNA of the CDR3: TGTGCCAGCTCTCCCACCCCAGGGGGAGTTATTTACGAGCAGTACTTC. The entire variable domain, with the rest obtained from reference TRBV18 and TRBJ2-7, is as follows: NAGVMQNPRHLVRRRGQEARLRCSPMKGHSHVYWYRQLPEEGLKFMVYLQKENIIDESGMPKERFSAEFPKEGPSILRIQQVVRGDSAAYFCASSPTPGGVIYEQYFGPGTRLTVT.

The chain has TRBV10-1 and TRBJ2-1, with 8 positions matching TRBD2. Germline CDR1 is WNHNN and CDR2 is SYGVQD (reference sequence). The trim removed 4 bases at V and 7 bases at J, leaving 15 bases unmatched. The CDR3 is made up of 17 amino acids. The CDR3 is CASSVDITSGGRNEQFF. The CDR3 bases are TGCGCCAGCAGTGTCGACATTACTAGCGGAGGTAGGAATGAGCAGTTCTTC.

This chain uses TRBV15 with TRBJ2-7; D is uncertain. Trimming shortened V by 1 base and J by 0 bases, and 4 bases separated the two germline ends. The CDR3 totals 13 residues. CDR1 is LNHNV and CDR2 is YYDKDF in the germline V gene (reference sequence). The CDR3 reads CATSRAVSYEQYF. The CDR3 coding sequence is TGTGCCACCAGCAGAGCGGTCTCCTACGAGCAGTACTTC.

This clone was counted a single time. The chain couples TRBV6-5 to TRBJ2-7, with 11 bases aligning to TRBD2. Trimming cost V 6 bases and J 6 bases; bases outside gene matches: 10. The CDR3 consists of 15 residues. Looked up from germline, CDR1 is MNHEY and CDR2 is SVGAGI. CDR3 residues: CASSSETSGTLEQYF. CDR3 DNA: TGTGCCAGCAGCTCTGAGACTAGCGGGACCCTCGAGCAGTACTTC.

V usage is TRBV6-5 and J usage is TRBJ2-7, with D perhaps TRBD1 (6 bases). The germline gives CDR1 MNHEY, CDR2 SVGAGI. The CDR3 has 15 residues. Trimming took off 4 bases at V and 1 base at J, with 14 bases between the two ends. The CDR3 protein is CASSSGAPGSYEQYF. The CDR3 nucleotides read TGTGCCAGCAGTTCAGGGGCCCCCGGGTCCTACGAGCAGTACTTC.

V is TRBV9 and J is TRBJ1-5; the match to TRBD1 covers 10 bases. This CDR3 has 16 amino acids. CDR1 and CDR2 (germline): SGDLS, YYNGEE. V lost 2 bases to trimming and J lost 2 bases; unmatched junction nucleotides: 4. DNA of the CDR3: TGTGCCAGCAGCGTCGGACAGGGGGGAGGCAATCAGCCCCAGCATTTT. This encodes CASSVGQGGGNQPQHF.

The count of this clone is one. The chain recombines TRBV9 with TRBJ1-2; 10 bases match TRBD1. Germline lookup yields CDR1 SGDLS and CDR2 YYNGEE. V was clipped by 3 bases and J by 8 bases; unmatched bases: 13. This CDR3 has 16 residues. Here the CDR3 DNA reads TGTGCCAGCAGCGGCGTTGGGACAGGGGATAGTCACGGCTACACCTTC. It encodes CASSGVGTGDSHGYTF.

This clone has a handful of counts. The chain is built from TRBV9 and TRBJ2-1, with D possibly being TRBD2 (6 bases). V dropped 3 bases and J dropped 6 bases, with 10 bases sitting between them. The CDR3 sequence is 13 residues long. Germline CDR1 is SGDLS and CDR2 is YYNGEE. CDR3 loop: CASSGGTPNEQFF. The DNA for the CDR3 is TGTGCCAGCAGCGGCGGGACTCCCAATGAGCAGTTCTTC.